Below are 25 T cell receptor beta chains sequenced from a single sample in a study of chemoradiotherapy in HPV16-positive cancers. Profiled with immunoSEQ multiplex PCR; TCRdb holds only in-frame clones, not every one. This table holds some 9,300 clones, around 72% found once. The sample was collected from a patient who underwent chemoradiotherapy. These TCRs come from a human donor with HPV-associated anogenital cancer.

There are a few counts of this clone. The rearrangement links TRBV19 to TRBJ1-6; D is ambiguous. Trimming shortened V by 6 bases and J by 10 bases, and 13 bases separated the two germline ends. The CDR3 length is 13 residues. Germline assignment: CDR1 LNHDA and CDR2 SQIVND (reference sequence). DNA for the CDR3: TGTGCCAGTAGAAAGTGGGGAGACTCACCCCTCCACTTT. This sequence encodes CASRKWGDSPLHF.

The J gene is TRBJ2-7, the V gene TRBV6-5; D may be TRBD1 (6 bases). The V end lost 6 bases, the J end lost 5 bases, and 20 bases lay between the germline ends. This CDR3 has 15 residues. CDR1 and CDR2 (germline): MNHEY, SVGAGI. This CDR3 reads CASSPSWGLNNEQYF. In nucleotides, the CDR3 is TGTGCCAGCAGCCCCTCGTGGGGGCTGAATAACGAGCAGTACTTC.

This clone was seen only a few times. The rearrangement links TRBV4-3 to TRBJ2-7; 7 bases are shared with TRBD1. The length of the CDR3 is 15 residues. The germline V gene has CDR1 LGHNA and CDR2 YSLEER. V was pared by 0 bases and J by 3 bases, with 5 bases of the junction left unmatched. The CDR3 nucleotides read TGCGCCAGCAGCCAAGATCGCCAGGGGGTCTACGAGCAGTACTTC. Translating gives CASSQDRQGVYEQYF.

The genes are TRBV5-4 and TRBJ1-2, with no clear D. This CDR3 spans 14 amino acids. The germline V gene encodes CDR1 SGHNT and CDR2 YYREEE (reference sequence). The V end was cut by 0 bases, the J end by 5 bases, with 11 bases between. The CDR3, as DNA: TGTGCCAGCAGCTTGGCCGTGGAAGGGTATGGCTACACCTTC. Its translation: CASSLAVEGYGYTF.

J is TRBJ1-1 and V is TRBV19; 11 bases are shared with TRBD1. The V gene's germline CDR1 is LNHDA and CDR2 SQIVND (reference sequence). J gave up 4 bases and V 8 bases, and 9 bases lay outside the gene matches. The CDR3 loop spans 15 amino acids. CDR3 amino acids: CASRDRGGMSTEAFF. CDR3 nucleotides: TGTGCCAGTCGGGACAGGGGGGGTATGAGCACTGAAGCTTTCTTT.

The chain links TRBV4-3 to TRBJ1-5; no firm D call. Germline V CDR1 and CDR2: LGHNA, YSLEER. V gave up 0 bases and J gave up 0 bases, with 6 bases separating them. This CDR3 is 15 amino acids long. The CDR3 is CASSQDTSSNQPQHF. The CDR3 region has the DNA TGCGCCAGCAGCCAAGATACCAGTAGCAATCAGCCCCAGCATTTT.

The J gene is TRBJ1-4, the V gene TRBV30, with D maybe TRBD1 (5 bases). Trimming took off 1 base at V and 5 bases at J, with 11 bases between the two ends. The CDR3 has 14 residues. Germline CDR1 and CDR2: GTSNPN and SVGIG (reference sequence). CDR3: CAWSGGRLNEKLFF. The CDR3 DNA follows: TGTGCCTGGAGTGGGGGCAGGTTAAATGAAAAACTGTTTTTT.

The rearrangement joins TRBV4-1 to TRBJ1-2, with a tentative D call TRBD1 (6 bases). The CDR3 totals 16 residues. The germline V and J ends were trimmed by 1 base and 4 bases, with 16 bases remaining between them. CDR1 and CDR2 from the germline V gene are MGHRA and YSYEKL. The CDR3 DNA is TGCGCCAGCAGCCAAGTCTCTGATTGGGGGGCCTATGGCTACACCTTC. It is translated as CASSQVSDWGAYGYTF.

The genes are TRBV29-1 and TRBJ1-2; 8 bases agree with TRBD1. Per the germline V gene, CDR1 is SQVTM and CDR2 is ANQGSEA. V was clipped by 3 bases and J by 7 bases; unmatched bases: 13. The length of the CDR3 is 15 residues. The CDR3 reads CSVEFGGQGMSGYTF. The CDR3 coding sequence is TGCAGCGTTGAGTTTGGTGGACAGGGAATGTCTGGCTACACCTTC.

This rearrangement joins TRBV4-1 to TRBJ2-5; the match to TRBD1 covers 9 bases. The J call is in doubt because the DNA end fits TRBJ2-7 better. Germline V gene sequence: CDR1 MGHRA, CDR2 YSYEKL. The CDR3 is 14 amino acids. CDR3 protein: CASRGTGPTYEQYF. The CDR3 DNA reads TGCGCCAGCAGGGGGACAGGGCCGACCTACGAGCAGTACTTC.

The J gene is TRBJ2-1, the V gene TRBV7-9; D remains ambiguous. The V end lost 5 bases, the J end lost 8 bases, and 10 bases lay between the germline ends. CDR1 and CDR2 (germline): SEHNR, FQNEAQ (reference sequence). The CDR3 is 12 residues long. In nucleotides, the CDR3 is TGTGCCAGCAGCCGCGATGTGTATGAGCAGTTCTTC. It is translated as CASSRDVYEQFF.

This clone has only a few counts. The chain uses TRBV10-3 and TRBJ1-6; perhaps TRBD1 as D (6 bases). Deletions cut 2 bases from V and 7 bases from J, with 12 bases between. The CDR3 is made up of 15 amino acids. Looked up from germline, CDR1 is ENHRY and CDR2 is SYGVKD. CDR3 in DNA: TGTGCCATCAGTGAGGGACAGAATAGCAATTCACCCCTCCACTTT. Translated, it gives CAISEGQNSNSPLHF.

The CDR3, as DNA: TGTGCCAGCAGCAACCAGATCCGGGGCGGGAACACCTTC. Protein: CASSNQIRGGNTF. The J gene is TRBJ1-2, the V gene TRBV7-2; D possibly corresponds to TRBD1 (5 bases). Germline lookup yields CDR1 SGHTA and CDR2 FQGNSA. The germline V and J ends were trimmed by 5 bases and 12 bases, with 19 bases remaining between them. The CDR3 covers 13 residues.

V gene TRBV5-1 combines with J gene TRBJ2-1; 10 bases are a match to TRBD2. Trimming cost V 4 bases and J 6 bases; bases outside gene matches: 4. Germline CDR1 reads SGHRS; CDR2 reads YFSETQ. The CDR3 covers 14 residues. In nucleotides, the CDR3 is TGCGCCAGCAGCCAAGGACTAGCGGTCAATGAGCAGTTCTTC. This translates into CASSQGLAVNEQFF. Based on the CDR3 plus reference TRBV5-1 and TRBJ2-1, the full variable domain is KAGVTQTPRYLIKTRGQQVTLSCSPISGHRSVSWYQQTPGQGLQFLFEYFSETQRNKGNFPGRFSGRQFSNSRSEMNVSTLELGDSALYLCASSQGLAVNEQFFGPGTRLTVL.

The chain recombines TRBV2 with TRBJ2-3; 16 bases align to TRBD2. The CDR3 contains 16 residues. V gave up 4 bases and J gave up 4 bases; unmatched junction bases: 2. From germline, CDR1 is SNHLY and CDR2 FYNNEI. CDR3 coding DNA: TGTGCCAGCAGTGCCGGGACTAGCGGGGGGGCAGATACGCAGTATTTT. It is translated as CASSAGTSGGADTQYF.

V usage is TRBV7-2 and J usage is TRBJ2-7; D gene uncertain. Trimming removed 2 bases from V and 6 bases from J, with 11 bases in between. The length of the CDR3 is 13 residues. The V gene's germline CDR1 is SGHTA and CDR2 FQGNSA. The CDR3 nucleotides are TGTGCCAGCAGCTTATTTCGGCTAAGCGAGCAGTACTTC. It is translated as CASSLFRLSEQYF. The full variable domain, with the rest looked up from reference TRBV7-2 and TRBJ2-7, is GAGVSQSPSNKVTEKGKDVELRCDPISGHTALYWYRQSLGQGLEFLIYFQGNSAPDKSGLPSDRFSAERTGGSVSTLTIQRTQQEDSAVYLCASSLFRLSEQYFGPGTRLTVT.

This sequence joins TRBV2 and TRBJ2-5; D is undetermined. The germline V and J ends were trimmed by 1 base and 0 bases, with 6 bases remaining between them. Germline V gene lookup returns CDR1 SNHLY and CDR2 FYNNEI. The CDR3 runs to 14 residues. The CDR3 region is CASSEDRYQETQYF. The CDR3 nucleotides read TGTGCCAGCAGTGAAGATCGGTACCAAGAGACCCAGTACTTC.

In its sample, this clone was seen a few times. Here the CDR3 reads CASSIGATGTYGYTF. The CDR3 nucleotides read TGTGCCAGTAGTATAGGGGCGACAGGGACCTATGGCTACACCTTC. The chain links TRBV19 to TRBJ1-2; 7 bases map to TRBD1. The CDR3 runs to 15 residues. Germline V gene lookup returns CDR1 LNHDA and CDR2 SQIVND (reference sequence). With 1 base clipped from V and 4 bases from J, the junction kept 6 bases outside the gene matches. Full variable domain (rest looked up from reference TRBV19 and TRBJ1-2): DGGITQSPKYLFRKEGQNVTLSCEQNLNHDAMYWYRQDPGQGLRLIYYSQIVNDFQKGDIAEGYSVSREKKESFPLTVTSAQKNPTAFYLCASSIGATGTYGYTFGSGTRLTVV.

V and J are TRBV19 and TRBJ1-1; D may be TRBD1 (6 bases). Trimming pared 5 bases from V and 1 base from J, leaving 14 bases between. This CDR3 has 15 residues. Germline V lookup: CDR1 LNHDA, CDR2 SQIVND (reference sequence). The CDR3, as DNA: TGTGCCAGTAGTGGCGCGGGGGGGGCGAACACTGAAGCTTTCTTT. It codes for CASSGAGGANTEAFF.

Within the sample, this clone is medium-sized. The chain combines TRBV7-2 with TRBJ2-2; D is undetermined. CDR1 and CDR2 from the germline V gene are SGHTA and FQGNSA. This CDR3 comprises 13 residues. Trimming took off 5 bases at V and 5 bases at J, with 9 bases between the two ends. CDR3 sequence reads: CASSPISTGELFF. The CDR3 bases are TGTGCCAGCAGCCCTATAAGTACCGGGGAGCTGTTTTTT.

This clone was detected a few times. The chain links TRBV5-1 to TRBJ1-1; D gene uncertain. The germline V and J ends were trimmed by 1 base and 0 bases, with 4 bases remaining between them. CDR3 length: 13 amino acids. Germline V lookup: CDR1 SGHRS, CDR2 YFSETQ. The CDR3 loop reads CASSLTVNTEAFF. CDR3 coding DNA: TGCGCCAGCAGCTTGACGGTGAACACTGAAGCTTTCTTT. Filled out from reference TRBV5-1 and TRBJ1-1, the complete variable domain reads KAGVTQTPRYLIKTRGQQVTLSCSPISGHRSVSWYQQTPGQGLQFLFEYFSETQRNKGNFPGRFSGRQFSNSRSEMNVSTLELGDSALYLCASSLTVNTEAFFGQGTRLTVV.

This chain links TRBV6-5 with TRBJ2-7, with TRBD1 identical over 8 bases. This CDR3 has 14 amino acids. With 3 bases clipped from V and 3 bases from J, the junction kept 4 bases outside the gene matches. Germline lookup yields CDR1 MNHEY and CDR2 SVGAGI. The CDR3 DNA reads TGTGCCAGCAGTTATCGACAGGGGAACTACGAGCAGTACTTC. Protein product: CASSYRQGNYEQYF.

This chain uses TRBV21-1 with TRBJ1-5; the D call TRBD1 from the table was never checked on the DNA. TRBV21-1 is recorded as a pseudogene. This CDR3 spans 20 amino acids. In nucleotides, the CDR3 is TGTGCCAGCAGCAAAGCGGAGATTCCGACAGGAGTGGAGAGCAATCAGCCCCAGCATTTT. It yields the protein CASSKAEIPTGVESNQPQHF.

V is TRBV15 and J is TRBJ1-5, with TRBD1 as a possible D gene (5 bases). The CDR3 extends over 17 amino acids. Germline V gene lookup returns CDR1 LNHNV and CDR2 YYDKDF (reference sequence). V lost 0 bases and J lost 0, with 12 bases in between. CDR3 sequence: CATSRERAGNSNQPQHF. DNA of the CDR3: TGTGCCACCAGCAGAGAGAGAGCAGGGAATAGCAATCAGCCCCAGCATTTT.

The CDR3 is CASSEGEYGEQFF. CDR3 nucleotide sequence: TGCGCCAGCAGTGAGGGGGAGTACGGTGAGCAGTTCTTC. The chain employs TRBV10-2 and TRBJ2-1; tentatively, D is TRBD2 (5 bases). V was trimmed by 2 bases and J by 9 bases, leaving 11 bases between them. The CDR3 totals 13 residues. Germline-derived CDR1 and CDR2 are WSHSY and SAAADI.